This T cell receptor (beta chain) was sequenced during a study of CD4 T cell repertoires in COVID-19 (dated by TCRdb to the early 2020s). General notes on the study: For cross-reactivity analysis, CFSE-low cells were expanded with IL-2 for nine to eleven days, then relabeled and restimulated with spike proteins from other coronaviruses. The study characterized naturally processed CD4+ T cell responses to SARS-CoV-2 spike and nucleoprotein in COVID-19-recovered individuals, using TCR Vbeta sequencing to assess clonal composition. TCR Vbeta repertoire analysis of SARS-CoV-2-reactive T cells was conducted at the subset level in three recovered individuals.

Library method: the immunoSEQ multiplex PCR assay. On the study's bioinformatics: To quantify how much the repertoires of different subsets overlapped, the Chao-Jaccard similarity index was used along with counts of shared clonotypes. As stored in TCRdb, this immuneACCESS dataset retains in-frame rearrangements with V and J assigned. A fraction of the clones does not appear; measured against another copy, unresolved V genes explain less than half of the discrepancy, and the remainder lacks a known reason. For V, J and clone size, that table is used; D and trimming come from the DNA. Across this sample there are about 75,000 clones, with 83% seen only once. The ten largest clones capture approximately 0.6% of the sample. A few counts support this clone. The specificity of this receptor is unknown. It has no much larger one-base neighbor in the sample; base qualities were not kept. The sample's time point, from its label and the paper: sample from a COVID-19-recovered individual after infection. Donors were patients who had recovered from mild-to-severe COVID-19. Memory T cell samples that were not cultured were sequenced immediately after ex vivo isolation. CD4+ total memory, central memory, effector memory and circulating T follicular helper cells were isolated from peripheral blood mononuclear cells.

Results and caveats for the whole study, not just this receptor: Several of the most expanded SARS-CoV-2-reactive clonotypes were present in two or all three memory subsets, which suggests intraclonal diversification. Between about 6 and 25% of SARS-CoV-2 clonotypes were also found in SARS-CoV and/or HKU1 spike-stimulated secondary cultures, consistent with cross-reactivity.

The junction carries 15 bases between V and J, which are trimmed by 8 bases and 1 base respectively. From the germline V gene, CDR1 is SNHLY and CDR2 is FYNNEI. The CDR3 holds 14 amino acids from the cysteine to the phenylalanine. Only the CDR3 region is kept as DNA, spanning 42 bases read in frame from base 1. Source: CD4+ T cells from peripheral blood, taken after recovery from COVID-19. The chain is made from TRBV2 and TRBJ2-7; the D gene is perhaps TRBD2, from 6 matching bases. The sequence was collected from a human donor who had COVID-19. The CDR3 reads CASVPRGNSYEQYF. In nucleotide form, the sequence is TGTGCCAGCGTCCCCCGGGGGAATTCCTACGAGCAGTACTTC.